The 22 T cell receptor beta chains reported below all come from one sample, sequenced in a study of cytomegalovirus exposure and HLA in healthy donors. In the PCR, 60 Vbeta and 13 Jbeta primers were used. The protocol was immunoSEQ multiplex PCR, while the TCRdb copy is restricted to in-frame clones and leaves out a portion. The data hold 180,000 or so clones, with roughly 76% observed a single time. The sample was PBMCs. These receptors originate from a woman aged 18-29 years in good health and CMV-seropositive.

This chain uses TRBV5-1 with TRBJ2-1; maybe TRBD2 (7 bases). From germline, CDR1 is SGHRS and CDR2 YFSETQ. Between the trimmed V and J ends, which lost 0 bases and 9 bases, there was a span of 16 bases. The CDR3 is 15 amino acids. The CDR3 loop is CASSLEVSRGGEQFF. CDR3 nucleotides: TGCGCCAGCAGCTTGGAGGTTTCAAGGGGGGGTGAGCAGTTCTTC.

DNA of the CDR3: TGTGCCAGCAGCAGGCTGAGCTCTGGGGCCAACGTCCTGACTTTC. It encodes CASSRLSSGANVLTF. The genes are TRBV2 and TRBJ2-6; no reliable D call. There are 15 residues in the CDR3. Germline lookup yields CDR1 SNHLY and CDR2 FYNNEI. V lost 6 bases, J lost 0 bases, and 9 bases lay in between.

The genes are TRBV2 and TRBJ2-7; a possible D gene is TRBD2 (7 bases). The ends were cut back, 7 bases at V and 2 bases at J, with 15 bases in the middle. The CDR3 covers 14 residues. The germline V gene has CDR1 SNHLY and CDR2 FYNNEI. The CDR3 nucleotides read TGTGCCAGCAATCGGGGGGCCAGGACCTACGAGCAGTACTTC. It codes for CASNRGARTYEQYF. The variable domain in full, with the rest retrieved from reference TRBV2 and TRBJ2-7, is EPEVTQTPSHQVTQMGQEVILRCVPISNHLYFYWYRQILGQKVEFLVSFYNNEISEKSEIFDDQFSVERPDGSNFTLKIRSTKLEDSAMYFCASNRGARTYEQYFGPGTRLTVT.

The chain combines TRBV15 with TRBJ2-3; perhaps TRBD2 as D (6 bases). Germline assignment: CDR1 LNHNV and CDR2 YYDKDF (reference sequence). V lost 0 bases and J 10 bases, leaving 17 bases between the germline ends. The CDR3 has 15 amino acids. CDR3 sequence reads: CATSRDMEGPGAQYF. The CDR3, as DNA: TGTGCCACCAGCAGAGATATGGAGGGTCCCGGTGCGCAGTATTTT.

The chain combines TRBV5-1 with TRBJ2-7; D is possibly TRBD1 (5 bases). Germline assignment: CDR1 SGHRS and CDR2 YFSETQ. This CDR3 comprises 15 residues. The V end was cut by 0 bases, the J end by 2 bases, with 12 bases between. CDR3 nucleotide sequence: TGCGCCAGCAGCTTGGATGGGGCAGTCCCCTACGAGCAGTACTTC. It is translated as CASSLDGAVPYEQYF.

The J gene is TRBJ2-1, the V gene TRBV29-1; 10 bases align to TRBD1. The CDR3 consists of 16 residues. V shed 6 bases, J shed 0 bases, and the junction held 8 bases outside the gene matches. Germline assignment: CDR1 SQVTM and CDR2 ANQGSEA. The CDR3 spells CSVGTGDYYSYNEQFF. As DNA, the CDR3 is TGCAGCGTAGGGACAGGGGACTATTACTCCTACAATGAGCAGTTCTTC.

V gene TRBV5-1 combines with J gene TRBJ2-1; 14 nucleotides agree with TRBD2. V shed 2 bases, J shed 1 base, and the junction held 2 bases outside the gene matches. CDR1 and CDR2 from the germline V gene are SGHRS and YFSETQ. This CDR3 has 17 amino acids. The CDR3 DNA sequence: TGCGCCAGCAGCTTTGGACTAGCGGGGGGTTCCTACAATGAGCAGTTCTTC. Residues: CASSFGLAGGSYNEQFF.

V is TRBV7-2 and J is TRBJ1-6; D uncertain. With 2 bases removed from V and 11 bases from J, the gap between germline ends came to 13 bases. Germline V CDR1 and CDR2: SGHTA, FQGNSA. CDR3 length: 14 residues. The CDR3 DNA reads TGTGCCAGCAGCTTAAGGGTCGACGGGGCACCCCTCCACTTT. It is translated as CASSLRVDGAPLHF. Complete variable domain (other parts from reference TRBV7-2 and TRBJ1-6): GAGVSQSPSNKVTEKGKDVELRCDPISGHTALYWYRQSLGQGLEFLIYFQGNSAPDKSGLPSDRFSAERTGGSVSTLTIQRTQQEDSAVYLCASSLRVDGAPLHFGNGTRLTVT.

The CDR3 sequence is CASSAGGTYGYTF. The CDR3 region has the DNA TGTGCCAGCAGCGCAGGGGGCACCTATGGCTACACCTTC. This chain uses TRBV5-4 with TRBJ1-2, with TRBD1 matching 8 bases. The trim removed 4 bases at V and 4 bases at J, leaving 3 bases unmatched. CDR1 and CDR2 from the germline V gene are SGHNT and YYREEE (reference sequence). The CDR3 is 13 amino acids.

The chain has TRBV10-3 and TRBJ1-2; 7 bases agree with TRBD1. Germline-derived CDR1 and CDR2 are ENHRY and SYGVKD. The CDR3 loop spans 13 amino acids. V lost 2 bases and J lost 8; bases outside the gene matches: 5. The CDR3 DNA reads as TGTGCCATCAGTGAGCCGACAGGGTTCGGCTACACCTTC. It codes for CAISEPTGFGYTF.

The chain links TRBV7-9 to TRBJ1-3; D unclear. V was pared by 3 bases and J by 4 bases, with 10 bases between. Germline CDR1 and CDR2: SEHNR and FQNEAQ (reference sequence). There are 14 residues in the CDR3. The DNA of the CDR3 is TGTGCCAGCAGCTTTGACTCGGGGGGAAACACCATATATTTT. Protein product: CASSFDSGGNTIYF.

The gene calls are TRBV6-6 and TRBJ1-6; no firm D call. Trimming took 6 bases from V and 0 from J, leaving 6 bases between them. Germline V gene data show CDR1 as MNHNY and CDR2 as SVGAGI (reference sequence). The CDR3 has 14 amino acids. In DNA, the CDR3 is TGTGCCAGCAGCGAGAGCTCCTATAATTCACCCCTCCACTTT. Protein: CASSESSYNSPLHF.

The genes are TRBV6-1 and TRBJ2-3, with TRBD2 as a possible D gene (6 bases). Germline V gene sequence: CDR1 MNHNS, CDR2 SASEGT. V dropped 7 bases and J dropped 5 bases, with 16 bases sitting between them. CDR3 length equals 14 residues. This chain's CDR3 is CASTRSVGGDTQYF. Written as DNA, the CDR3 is TGTGCCAGCACCAGATCCGTCGGGGGAGATACGCAGTATTTT.

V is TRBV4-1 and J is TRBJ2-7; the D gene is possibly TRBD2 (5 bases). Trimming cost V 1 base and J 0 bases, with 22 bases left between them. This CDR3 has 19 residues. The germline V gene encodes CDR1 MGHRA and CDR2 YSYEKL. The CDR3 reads CASSQVIPLTDGGSYEQYF. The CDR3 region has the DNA TGCGCCAGCAGCCAAGTTATTCCCTTAACGGATGGAGGCTCCTACGAGCAGTACTTC.

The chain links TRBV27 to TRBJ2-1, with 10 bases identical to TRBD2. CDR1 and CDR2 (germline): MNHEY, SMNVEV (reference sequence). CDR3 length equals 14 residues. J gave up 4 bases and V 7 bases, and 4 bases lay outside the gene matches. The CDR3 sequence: CASTPTSGYNEQFF. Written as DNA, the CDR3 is TGTGCCAGCACTCCGACTAGCGGGTACAATGAGCAGTTCTTC.

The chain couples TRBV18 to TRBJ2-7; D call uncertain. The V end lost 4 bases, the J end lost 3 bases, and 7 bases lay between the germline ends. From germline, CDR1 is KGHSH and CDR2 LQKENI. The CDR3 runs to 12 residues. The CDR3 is CASSQDNYEQYF. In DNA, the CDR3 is TGTGCCAGCTCACAAGACAACTACGAGCAGTACTTC.

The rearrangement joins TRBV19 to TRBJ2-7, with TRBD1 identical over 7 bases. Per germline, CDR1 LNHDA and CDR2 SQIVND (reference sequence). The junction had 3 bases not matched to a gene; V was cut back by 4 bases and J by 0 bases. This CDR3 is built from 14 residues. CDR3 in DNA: TGTGCCAGTAGTAAGGGGACAGCCTCCTACGAGCAGTACTTC. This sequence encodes CASSKGTASYEQYF.

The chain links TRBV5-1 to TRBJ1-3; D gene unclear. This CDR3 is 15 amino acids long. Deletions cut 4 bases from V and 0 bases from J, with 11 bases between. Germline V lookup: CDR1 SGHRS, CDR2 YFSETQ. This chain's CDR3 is CASSRTLASGNTIYF. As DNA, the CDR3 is TGCGCCAGCAGCCGCACGCTGGCCTCTGGAAACACCATATATTTT.

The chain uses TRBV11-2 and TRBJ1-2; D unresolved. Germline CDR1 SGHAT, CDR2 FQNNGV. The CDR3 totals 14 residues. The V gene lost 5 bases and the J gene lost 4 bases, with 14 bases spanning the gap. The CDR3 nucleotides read TGTGCCAGCAGCATACTACGGGTGGGCTATGGCTACACCTTC. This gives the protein CASSILRVGYGYTF.

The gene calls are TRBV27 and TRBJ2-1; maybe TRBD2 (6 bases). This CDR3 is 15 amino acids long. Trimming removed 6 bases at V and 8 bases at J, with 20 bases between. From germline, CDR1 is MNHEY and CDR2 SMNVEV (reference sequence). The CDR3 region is CASSPREGRGDEQFF. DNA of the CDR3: TGTGCCAGCAGCCCCCGGGAAGGGCGGGGCGATGAGCAGTTCTTC.

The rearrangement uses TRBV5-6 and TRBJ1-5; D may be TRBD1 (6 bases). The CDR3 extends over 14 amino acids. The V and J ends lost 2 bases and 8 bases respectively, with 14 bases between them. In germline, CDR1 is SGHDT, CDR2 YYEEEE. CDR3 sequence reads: CASSFSHRVEPQHF. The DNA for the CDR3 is TGTGCCAGCAGCTTTAGTCACAGGGTTGAGCCCCAGCATTTT. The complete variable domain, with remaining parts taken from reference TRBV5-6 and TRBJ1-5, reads DAGVTQSPTHLIKTRGQQVTLRCSPKSGHDTVSWYQQALGQGPQFIFQYYEEEERQRGNFPDRFSGHQFPNYSSELNVNALLLGDSALYLCASSFSHRVEPQHFGDGTRLSIL.

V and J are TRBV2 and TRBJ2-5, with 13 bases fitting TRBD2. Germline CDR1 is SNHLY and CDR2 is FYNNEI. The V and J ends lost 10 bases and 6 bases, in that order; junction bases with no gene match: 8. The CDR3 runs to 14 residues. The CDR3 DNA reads TGTGCCATTCGTGGGACTAGCGGGGCAAAGACCCAGTACTTC. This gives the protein CAIRGTSGAKTQYF.